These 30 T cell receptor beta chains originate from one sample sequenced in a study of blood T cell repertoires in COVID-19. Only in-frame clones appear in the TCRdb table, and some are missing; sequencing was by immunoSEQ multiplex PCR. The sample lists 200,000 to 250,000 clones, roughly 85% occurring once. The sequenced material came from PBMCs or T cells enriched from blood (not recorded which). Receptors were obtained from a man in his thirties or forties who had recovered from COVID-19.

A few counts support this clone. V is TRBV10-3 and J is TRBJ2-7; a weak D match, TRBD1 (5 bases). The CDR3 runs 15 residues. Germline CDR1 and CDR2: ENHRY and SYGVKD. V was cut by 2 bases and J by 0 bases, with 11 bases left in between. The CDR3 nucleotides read TGTGCCATCAGTGAGGGGCAGGGAAGCTCCTACGAGCAGTACTTC. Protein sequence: CAISEGQGSSYEQYF.

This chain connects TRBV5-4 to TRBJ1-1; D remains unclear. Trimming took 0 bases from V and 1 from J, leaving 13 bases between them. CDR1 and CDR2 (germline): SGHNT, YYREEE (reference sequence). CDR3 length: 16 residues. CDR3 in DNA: TGTGCCAGCAGCTTGGAGTCCGGACTGCCGAACACTGAAGCTTTCTTT. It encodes CASSLESGLPNTEAFF.

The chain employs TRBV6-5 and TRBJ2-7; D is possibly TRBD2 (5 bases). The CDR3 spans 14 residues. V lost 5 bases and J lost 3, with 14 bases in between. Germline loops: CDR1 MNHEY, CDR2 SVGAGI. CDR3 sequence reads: CASSHRGRGYEQYF. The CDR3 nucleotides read TGTGCCAGCAGTCACCGAGGACGGGGCTACGAGCAGTACTTC.

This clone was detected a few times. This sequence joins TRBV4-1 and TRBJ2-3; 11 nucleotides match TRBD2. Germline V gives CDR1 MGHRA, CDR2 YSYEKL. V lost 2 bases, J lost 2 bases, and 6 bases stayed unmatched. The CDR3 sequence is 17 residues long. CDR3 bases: TGCGCCAGCAGCCAAATCCAGACTAGCGGGATCACAGATACGCAGTATTTT. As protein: CASSQIQTSGITDTQYF.

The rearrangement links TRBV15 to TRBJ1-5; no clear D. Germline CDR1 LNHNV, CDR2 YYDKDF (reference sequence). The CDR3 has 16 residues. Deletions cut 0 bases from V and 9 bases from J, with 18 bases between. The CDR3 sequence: CATSRDPTTVRGPQHF. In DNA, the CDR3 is TGTGCCACCAGCAGAGATCCGACTACAGTTAGAGGGCCCCAGCATTTT.

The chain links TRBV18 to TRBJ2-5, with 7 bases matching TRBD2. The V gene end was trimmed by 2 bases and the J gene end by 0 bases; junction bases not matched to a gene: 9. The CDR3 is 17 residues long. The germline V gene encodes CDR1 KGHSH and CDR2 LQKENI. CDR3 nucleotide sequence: TGTGCCAGCTCACCATTTCCTAGCGGACCCTACCAAGAGACCCAGTACTTC. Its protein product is CASSPFPSGPYQETQYF.

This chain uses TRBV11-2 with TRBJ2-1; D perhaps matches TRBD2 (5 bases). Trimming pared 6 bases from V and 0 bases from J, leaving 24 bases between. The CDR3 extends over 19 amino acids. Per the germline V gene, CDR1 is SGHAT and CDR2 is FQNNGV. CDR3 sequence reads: CASSLRMGERSRSYNEQFF. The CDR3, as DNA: TGTGCCAGCAGTTTGCGTATGGGCGAGCGGTCCCGCTCCTACAATGAGCAGTTCTTC.

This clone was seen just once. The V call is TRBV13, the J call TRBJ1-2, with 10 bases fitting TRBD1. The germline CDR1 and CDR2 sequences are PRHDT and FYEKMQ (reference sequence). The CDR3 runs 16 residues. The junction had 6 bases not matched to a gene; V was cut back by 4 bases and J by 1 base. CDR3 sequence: CASSSRRDRGNYGYTF. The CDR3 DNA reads TGTGCCAGCAGCTCGCGCCGGGACAGGGGTAACTATGGCTACACCTTC.

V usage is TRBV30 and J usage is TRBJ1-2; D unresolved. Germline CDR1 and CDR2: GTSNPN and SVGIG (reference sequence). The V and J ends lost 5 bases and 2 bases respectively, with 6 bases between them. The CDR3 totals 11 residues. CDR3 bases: TGTGCCTGGCGGCGGAACTATGGCTACACCTTC. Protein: CAWRRNYGYTF.

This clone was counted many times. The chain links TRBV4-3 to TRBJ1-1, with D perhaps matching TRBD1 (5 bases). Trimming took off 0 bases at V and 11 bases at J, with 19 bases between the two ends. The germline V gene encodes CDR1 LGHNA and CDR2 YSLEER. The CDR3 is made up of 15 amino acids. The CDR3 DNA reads TGCGCCAGCAGCCAAGATGAGGGGAGGGCGCGTCTGGCTTTCTTT. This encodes CASSQDEGRARLAFF.

As DNA, the CDR3 is TGTGCCAGCAGCTTGTCAAACGGGTTCTCCGGGGAGCTGTTTTTT. Its translation is CASSLSNGFSGELFF. V usage is TRBV5-4 and J usage is TRBJ2-2; D not resolved. The CDR3 is made up of 15 amino acids. Per germline, CDR1 SGHNT and CDR2 YYREEE (reference sequence). The V end lost 1 base, the J end lost 6 bases, and 13 bases lay between the germline ends.

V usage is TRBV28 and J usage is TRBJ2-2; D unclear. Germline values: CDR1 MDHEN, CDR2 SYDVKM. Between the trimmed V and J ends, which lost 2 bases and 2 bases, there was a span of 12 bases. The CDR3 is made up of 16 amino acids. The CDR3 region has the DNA TGTGCCAGCAGTTTAATGGGCACCCCTAACACCGGGGAGCTGTTTTTT. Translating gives CASSLMGTPNTGELFF.

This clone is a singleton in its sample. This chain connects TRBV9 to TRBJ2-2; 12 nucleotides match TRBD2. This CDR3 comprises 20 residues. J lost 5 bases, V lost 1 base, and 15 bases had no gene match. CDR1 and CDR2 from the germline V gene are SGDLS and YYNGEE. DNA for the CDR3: TGTGCCAGCAGCGTACAGGACCCTAGCGGGGGGGCCCGGCGGACCGGGGAGCTGTTTTTT. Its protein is CASSVQDPSGGARRTGELFF.

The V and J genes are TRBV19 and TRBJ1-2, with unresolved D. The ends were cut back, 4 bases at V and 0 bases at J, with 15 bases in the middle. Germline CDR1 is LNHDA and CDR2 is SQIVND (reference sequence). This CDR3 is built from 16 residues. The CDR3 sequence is CASSTPFSQTNYGYTF. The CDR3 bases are TGTGCCAGTAGTACGCCCTTCTCACAAACTAACTATGGCTACACCTTC.

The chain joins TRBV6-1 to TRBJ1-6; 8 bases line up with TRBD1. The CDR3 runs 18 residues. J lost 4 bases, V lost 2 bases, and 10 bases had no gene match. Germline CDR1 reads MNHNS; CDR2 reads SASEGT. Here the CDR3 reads CASSELLQGGGYNSPLHF. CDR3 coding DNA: TGTGCCAGCAGTGAACTCCTACAGGGGGGAGGTTATAATTCACCCCTCCACTTT.

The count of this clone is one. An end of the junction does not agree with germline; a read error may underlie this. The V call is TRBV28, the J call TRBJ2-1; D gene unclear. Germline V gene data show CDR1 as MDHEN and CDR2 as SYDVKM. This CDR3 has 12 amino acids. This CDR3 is CASNTGSGERFF. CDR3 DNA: TGTGCCAGCAATACGGGTTCCGGTGAGCGGTTCTTC.

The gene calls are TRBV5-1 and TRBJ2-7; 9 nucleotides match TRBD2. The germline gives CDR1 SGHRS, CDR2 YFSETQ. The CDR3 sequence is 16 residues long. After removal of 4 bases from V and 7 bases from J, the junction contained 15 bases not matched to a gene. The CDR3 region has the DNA TGCGCCAGCAGCGCAGCCGCGGGCGGGAGGGCCTTTGAGCAGTACTTC. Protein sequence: CASSAAAGGRAFEQYF. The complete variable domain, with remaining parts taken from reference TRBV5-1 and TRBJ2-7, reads KAGVTQTPRYLIKTRGQQVTLSCSPISGHRSVSWYQQTPGQGLQFLFEYFSETQRNKGNFPGRFSGRQFSNSRSEMNVSTLELGDSALYLCASSAAAGGRAFEQYFGPGTRLTVT.

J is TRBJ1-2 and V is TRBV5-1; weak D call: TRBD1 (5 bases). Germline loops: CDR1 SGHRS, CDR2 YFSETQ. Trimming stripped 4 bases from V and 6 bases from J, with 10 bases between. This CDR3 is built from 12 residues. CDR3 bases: TGCGCCAGCAGCCCGGACATTGATGGCTACACCTTC. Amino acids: CASSPDIDGYTF.

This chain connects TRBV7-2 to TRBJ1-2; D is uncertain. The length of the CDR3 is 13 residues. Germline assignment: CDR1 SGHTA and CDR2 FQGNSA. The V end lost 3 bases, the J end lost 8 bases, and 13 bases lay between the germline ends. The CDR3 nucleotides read TGTGCCAGCAGCTTGGCCGGGAAAAGAGGCTACACCTTC. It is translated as CASSLAGKRGYTF.

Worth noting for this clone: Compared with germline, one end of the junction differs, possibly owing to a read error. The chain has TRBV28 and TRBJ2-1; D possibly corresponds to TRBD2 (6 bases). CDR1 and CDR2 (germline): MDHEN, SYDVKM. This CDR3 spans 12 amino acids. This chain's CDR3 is CASSLRGLALIF. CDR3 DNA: TGTGCCAGCAGTTTAAGGGGCCTAGCGCTCATCTTC.

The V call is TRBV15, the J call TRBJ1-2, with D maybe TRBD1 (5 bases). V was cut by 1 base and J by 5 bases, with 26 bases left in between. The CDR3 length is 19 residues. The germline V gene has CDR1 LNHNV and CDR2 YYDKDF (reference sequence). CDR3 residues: CATSRALAGKLSFLYGYTF. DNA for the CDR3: TGTGCCACCAGCAGAGCCCTGGCAGGGAAGCTCTCGTTTTTGTATGGCTACACCTTC.

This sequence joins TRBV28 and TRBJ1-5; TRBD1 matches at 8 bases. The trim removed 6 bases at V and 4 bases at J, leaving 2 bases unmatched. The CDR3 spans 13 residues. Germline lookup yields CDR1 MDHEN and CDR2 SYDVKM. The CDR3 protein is CASSRTGNQPQHF. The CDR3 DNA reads TGTGCCAGCAGCAGGACAGGGAATCAGCCCCAGCATTTT.

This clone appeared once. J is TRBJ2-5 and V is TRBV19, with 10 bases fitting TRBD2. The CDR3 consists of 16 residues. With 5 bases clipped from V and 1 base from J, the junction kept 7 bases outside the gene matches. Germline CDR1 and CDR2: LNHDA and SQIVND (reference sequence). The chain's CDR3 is CASSPRLAGGQETQYF. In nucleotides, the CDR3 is TGTGCCAGTAGTCCCCGGTTAGCGGGGGGCCAAGAGACCCAGTACTTC.

The CDR3 loop reads CASRIRDKRRNQPQHF. The CDR3 DNA reads TGTGCCAGCCGTATCCGGGACAAACGGCGCAATCAGCCCCAGCATTTT. The V and J genes are TRBV6-9 and TRBJ1-5, with a possible D match to TRBD1 (6 bases). V was clipped by 8 bases and J by 2 bases, with 19 bases between them. Germline lookup yields CDR1 MNHGY and CDR2 SVAAGI. CDR3 length: 16 amino acids.

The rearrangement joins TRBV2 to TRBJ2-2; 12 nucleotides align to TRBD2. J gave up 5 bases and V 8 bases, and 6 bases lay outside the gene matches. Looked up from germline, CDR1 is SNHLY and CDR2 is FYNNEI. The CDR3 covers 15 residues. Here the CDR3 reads CASSPTSGGTGELFF. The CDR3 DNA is TGTGCCAGCTCCCCGACTAGCGGGGGAACCGGGGAGCTGTTTTTT.

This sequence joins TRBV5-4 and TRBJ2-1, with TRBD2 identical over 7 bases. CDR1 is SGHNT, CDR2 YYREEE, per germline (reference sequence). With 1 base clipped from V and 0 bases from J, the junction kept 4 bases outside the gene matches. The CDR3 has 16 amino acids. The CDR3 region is CASSLWRGSSYNEQFF. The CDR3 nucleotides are TGTGCCAGCAGCTTGTGGCGGGGGAGCTCCTACAATGAGCAGTTCTTC.

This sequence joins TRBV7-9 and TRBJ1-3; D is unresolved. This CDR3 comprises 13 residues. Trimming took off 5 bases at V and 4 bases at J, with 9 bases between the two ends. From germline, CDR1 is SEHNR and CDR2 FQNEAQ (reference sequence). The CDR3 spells CASSHNEGNTIYF. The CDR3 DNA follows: TGTGCCAGCAGCCACAATGAAGGAAACACCATATATTTT.

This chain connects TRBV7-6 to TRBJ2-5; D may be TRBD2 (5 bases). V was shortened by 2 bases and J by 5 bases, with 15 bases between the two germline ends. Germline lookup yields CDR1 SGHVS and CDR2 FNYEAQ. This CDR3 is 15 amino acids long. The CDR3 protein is CASSLNGVNWETQYF. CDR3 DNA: TGTGCCAGCAGCTTAAACGGGGTGAATTGGGAGACCCAGTACTTC.

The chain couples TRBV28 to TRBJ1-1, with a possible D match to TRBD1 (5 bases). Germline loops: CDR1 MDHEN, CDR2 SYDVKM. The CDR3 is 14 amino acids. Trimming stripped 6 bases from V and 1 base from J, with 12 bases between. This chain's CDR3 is CASSPDSKNTEAFF. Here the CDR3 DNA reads TGTGCCAGCAGCCCAGACAGTAAGAACACTGAAGCTTTCTTT.

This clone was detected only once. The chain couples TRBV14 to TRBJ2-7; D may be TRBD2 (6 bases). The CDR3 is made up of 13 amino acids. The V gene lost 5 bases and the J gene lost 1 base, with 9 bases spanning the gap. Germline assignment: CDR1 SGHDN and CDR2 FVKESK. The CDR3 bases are TGTGCCAGCAGCTTGGGGGGATCCTACGAGCAGTACTTC. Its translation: CASSLGGSYEQYF.